This T cell receptor (beta chain) emerged from a study of blood T cell repertoires in COVID-19. Overall study context: The samples span acute and convalescent COVID-19 from the United States, Italy and Spain. Sources were T cells, B-cell-depleted T cells, or PBMCs; the material itself was cDNA or gDNA.

The germline V gene has CDR1 SNHLY and CDR2 FYNNEI. The CDR3 has 12 amino acids. Trimming stripped 8 bases from V and 7 bases from J, with 11 bases between. Per the original data handling: Estimates of nucleated cell counts were drawn from the amplification of reference gene primers. Data came from immunoSEQ multiplex PCR; TCRdb stores just in-frame clones and leaves some out. V, J and clone size reflect that table, while D and trimming were determined from the DNA. The sample yields approximately 230,000 clones, over 75% seen once. The sequence was obtained from a woman between 40 and 50 years old who had recovered from COVID-19. The rearrangement uses TRBV2 and TRBJ1-4, with TRBD1 as a possible D gene (6 bases). The specimen was peripheral blood. For the CDR3, the DNA is TGTGCCAGCCGAAGGGGGATTGAAAAACTGTTTTTT. Amino acids: CASRRGIEKLFF.